Included here is one TCR beta chain sequence, with context. The sample comes from a study of blood T cell repertoires in COVID-19. Study context: COVID-19 samples from acute and convalescent phases originated in the United States, Italy and Spain. From T cells, B-cell-depleted T cells, or PBMCs came the material, which was cDNA or gDNA.

In the source study's methods: Reference gene primer amplification gave nucleated cell count estimates. Only in-frame clones appear in the TCRdb table, and some are missing; sequencing was by immunoSEQ multiplex PCR. That table supplies the V and J calls and clone size; D and trimming were determined from the DNA. The table has about 50,000 clones, 84% seen once. The receptor comes from a man between 60 and 70 years old with acute or convalescent COVID-19. Material for sequencing was peripheral blood.

The CDR3 DNA reads TGTGCCAGCAGCTTAAACCAGGGACAAGAGACCCAGTACTTC. Encoded protein: CASSLNQGQETQYF. The chain links TRBV7-9 to TRBJ2-5; D perhaps matches TRBD1 (5 bases). Germline V CDR1 and CDR2: SEHNR, FQNEAQ (reference sequence). There are 14 residues in the CDR3. Trimming removed 2 bases from V and 2 bases from J, with 9 bases in between.